Below are 10 T cell receptor beta chains sequenced from a single sample in a study of blood T cell repertoires in COVID-19 (TCRdb year 2020). Library creation used the immunoSEQ multiplex PCR assay. In its TCRdb copy, this immuneACCESS table keeps in-frame sequences only and misses some clones. Where compared with another copy, unresolved V genes explain less than half of these, and the others have no known cause. The sample includes roughly 230,000 clones, with almost 85% observed a single time. Roughly 5% of the sample belongs to the ten largest clones. Sequenced input: peripheral blood. The source is a man aged 45-65 years with COVID-19, enrolled during active disease.

This chain connects TRBV3-1 (or the pseudogene TRBV3-2) to TRBJ2-3; 11 bases map to TRBD2. The length of the CDR3 is 16 residues. V lost 4 bases and J lost 4; bases outside the gene matches: 7. The germline V gene encodes CDR1 LGHDT and CDR2 YNNKEL (reference sequence). CDR3 coding DNA: TGTGCCAGCAGCCGTCTAGCGGGGGGTTATTCAGATACGCAGTATTTT. Translated: CASSRLAGGYSDTQYF.

The table lists this clone with a few counts. The chain uses TRBV3-1 (or the pseudogene TRBV3-2) and TRBJ2-1; possible D gene TRBD1, 5 bases. V was pared by 1 base and J by 9 bases, with 16 bases between. This CDR3 is built from 15 residues. Looked up from germline, CDR1 is LGHDT and CDR2 is YNNKEL (reference sequence). The chain's CDR3 is CASSQGGRLRFEQFF. CDR3 DNA: TGTGCCAGCAGCCAAGGGGGCAGGTTACGATTTGAGCAGTTCTTC.

This chain uses TRBV29-1 with TRBJ2-6; maybe TRBD1 (5 bases). This CDR3 is 14 amino acids long. Germline V gene data show CDR1 as SQVTM and CDR2 as ANQGSEA. V was shortened by 5 bases and J by 0 bases, with 8 bases between the two germline ends. The chain's CDR3 is CSVSRGSGANVLTF. CDR3 in DNA: TGCAGCGTTTCAAGGGGCTCTGGGGCCAACGTCCTGACTTTC. Full variable domain (outside the CDR3, taken from reference TRBV29-1 and TRBJ2-6): SAVISQKPSRDICQRGTSLTIQCQVDSQVTMMFWYRQQPGQSLTLIATANQGSEATYESGFVIDKFPISRPNLTFSTLTVSNMSPEDSSIYLCSVSRGSGANVLTFGAGSRLTVL.

This clone was recorded once. The chain carries TRBV19 and TRBJ1-5; tentatively, D is TRBD1 (5 bases). The CDR3 contains 15 residues. The V gene lost 3 bases and the J gene lost 2 bases, with 11 bases spanning the gap. Looked up from germline, CDR1 is LNHDA and CDR2 is SQIVND (reference sequence). The CDR3 DNA sequence: TGTGCCAGTAGTATCACCCAGGGTCGCAATCAGCCCCAGCATTTT. Its protein product is CASSITQGRNQPQHF. Full variable domain (remainder filled in from reference TRBV19 and TRBJ1-5): DGGITQSPKYLFRKEGQNVTLSCEQNLNHDAMYWYRQDPGQGLRLIYYSQIVNDFQKGDIAEGYSVSREKKESFPLTVTSAQKNPTAFYLCASSITQGRNQPQHFGDGTRLSIL.

This clone was seen once. The V call is TRBV7-9, the J call TRBJ2-1, with TRBD2 matching 11 bases. The CDR3 has 15 residues. From germline, CDR1 is SEHNR and CDR2 FQNEAQ (reference sequence). V shed 3 bases and J 8 bases; nucleotides not matched to a gene: 6. This chain's CDR3 is CASSLVAGGRDEQFF. The CDR3 DNA is TGTGCCAGCAGCTTGGTAGCGGGGGGGCGCGATGAGCAGTTCTTC.

J is TRBJ1-2 and V is TRBV5-4, with D possibly being TRBD1 (5 bases). Germline V gene sequence: CDR1 SGHNT, CDR2 YYREEE (reference sequence). Trimming pared 4 bases from V and 3 bases from J, leaving 16 bases between. This CDR3 is 15 amino acids long. CDR3: CASSKDTLLDYGYTF. CDR3 coding DNA: TGTGCCAGCAGCAAGGACACCCTTCTCGACTATGGCTACACCTTC.

The chain employs TRBV5-5 and TRBJ2-7; tentative D call: TRBD1 (5 bases). V lost 3 bases, J lost 0 bases, and 10 bases lay in between. Germline V lookup: CDR1 SGHKS, CDR2 YYEKEE (reference sequence). The CDR3 length is 14 residues. CDR3 nucleotides: TGTGCCAGCAGCTCCCGACAGAGCTCCTACGAGCAGTACTTC. This sequence encodes CASSSRQSSYEQYF.

The V call is TRBV28, the J call TRBJ1-4, with 7 bases aligning to TRBD1. Germline trimming cut 6 bases from V and 1 base from J; bases unmatched to any gene: 8. CDR1 MDHEN and CDR2 SYDVKM come from the germline V gene. CDR3 length equals 16 residues. This chain's CDR3 is CASREGQRGTNEKLFF. Here the CDR3 DNA reads TGTGCCAGCAGAGAGGGACAGCGCGGAACTAATGAAAAACTGTTTTTT. Variable domain in full (rest from reference TRBV28 and TRBJ1-4): DVKVTQSSRYLVKRTGEKVFLECVQDMDHENMFWYRQDPGLGLRLIYFSYDVKMKEKGDIPEGYSVSREKKERFSLILESASTNQTSMYLCASREGQRGTNEKLFFGSGTQLSVL.

In its sample, this clone was seen once. The rearrangement uses TRBV29-1 and TRBJ2-1; 11 bases fit TRBD2. The CDR3 runs to 14 residues. Germline lookup yields CDR1 SQVTM and CDR2 ANQGSEA. V dropped 5 bases and J dropped 4; count of bases not matched to a gene: 4. The CDR3 sequence: CSVPSGGTYNEQFF. The CDR3 DNA reads as TGCAGCGTTCCTAGCGGGGGGACTTACAATGAGCAGTTCTTC.

This clone was found a few times. The chain recombines TRBV7-3 with TRBJ2-2; TRBD2 agrees at 10 bases. The CDR3 extends over 19 amino acids. Germline V CDR1 and CDR2: SGHTA, FQGTGA. Unmatched junction bases numbered 12, after V lost 0 bases and J lost 5 bases. CDR3 residues: CASSLTRLAGHRGTGELFF. The CDR3 DNA reads TGTGCCAGCAGCTTAACGCGACTAGCGGGCCACCGGGGGACCGGGGAGCTGTTTTTT.